This entry lists 3 T cell receptor beta chains sequenced from one sample in a study of blood T cell repertoires in COVID-19. Profiling relied on immunoSEQ multiplex PCR, and the TCRdb table lists in-frame clones only, not all of them. The sample has 50,000 to 70,000 clones; around 83% are singletons. Sequencing used peripheral blood. The source of these receptors is a man aged 45-60 years with active COVID-19.

V is TRBV5-4 and J is TRBJ2-3; no clear D gene. Trimming removed 2 bases from V and 0 bases from J, with 10 bases in between. The CDR3 is 15 amino acids. Germline lookup yields CDR1 SGHNT and CDR2 YYREEE (reference sequence). The CDR3 reads CASSLSVSSTDTQYF. CDR3 coding DNA: TGTGCCAGCAGCTTAAGCGTCTCTAGCACAGATACGCAGTATTTT.

The V and J genes are TRBV6-5 and TRBJ2-1; 9 nucleotides line up with TRBD1. The CDR3 totals 16 residues. Trimming at V came to 0 bases and at J to 3 bases, leaving 3 bases not matched to a gene. Germline CDR1 reads MNHEY; CDR2 reads SVGAGI. CDR3 sequence (DNA): TGTGCCAGCAGTTACTCGGACAGGGGAATCTACAATGAGCAGTTCTTC. Its protein is CASSYSDRGIYNEQFF.

The DNA for the CDR3 is TGTGCCAGCAGGGCGGACAGGGTTGGCTACACCTTC. It yields the protein CASRADRVGYTF. The rearrangement links TRBV2 to TRBJ1-2, with TRBD1 identical over 8 bases. Germline V gives CDR1 SNHLY, CDR2 FYNNEI. The CDR3 contains 12 residues. V shed 6 bases and J 7 bases; nucleotides not matched to a gene: 4. Combining the CDR3 with reference TRBV2 and TRBJ1-2 gives the whole variable domain EPEVTQTPSHQVTQMGQEVILRCVPISNHLYFYWYRQILGQKVEFLVSFYNNEISEKSEIFDDQFSVERPDGSNFTLKIRSTKLEDSAMYFCASRADRVGYTFGSGTRLTVV.